These 14 T cell receptor beta chains share one sample of origin, sequenced in a study of blood T cells in healthy people across ages. The use of a sample-barcoded 5' primer and a J-beta primer mix characterized a second PCR of roughly 6 to 12 cycles. TCRdb re-called the 5' RACE reads with MiXCR, one entry per CDR3 protein. The data contain approximately 670,000 distinct CDR3 sequences, about 43% of them singletons. The sequencing input was blood. All receptors come from an elderly man in good health.

V is TRBV6-1 and J is TRBJ2-1; TRBD1 matches at 10 bases. The CDR3 is 16 residues long. Unmatched junction bases numbered 9, after V lost 4 bases and J lost 6 bases. Germline CDR1 reads MNHNS; CDR2 reads SASEGT. This chain's CDR3 is CASSGQLGQGTNEQFF. In nucleotides, the CDR3 is TGTGCCAGCAGTGGGCAGTTGGGACAGGGGACCAATGAGCAGTTCTTC.

The genes are TRBV6-1 and TRBJ2-3; 13 bases are a match to TRBD2. This CDR3 is 19 amino acids long. Trimming at V came to 0 bases and at J to 5 bases, leaving 11 bases not matched to a gene. The V gene's germline CDR1 is MNHNS and CDR2 SASEGT. The CDR3: CASSEARLGLAGTIDTQYF. In DNA, the CDR3 is TGTGCCAGCAGTGAAGCAAGGTTGGGACTAGCGGGGACGATAGATACGCAGTATTTT.

The chain joins TRBV5-1 to TRBJ2-5, with D possibly being TRBD1 or TRBD2 (5 bases each). Germline V gene sequence: CDR1 SGHRS, CDR2 YFSETQ. The CDR3 contains 15 residues. The V and J ends lost 0 bases and 2 bases respectively, with 11 bases between them. The CDR3 nucleotides read TGCGCCAGCAGCTTGGACGGGGCCCGACAAGAGACCCAGTACTTC. Translating it yields CASSLDGARQETQYF.

As for this clonotype: A much larger clone sits a single nucleotide away, making a read error possible. The genes are TRBV7-3 and TRBJ2-1; TRBD2 is a possible D gene (5 bases). The assigned J gene may be wrong: the sequence end matches TRBJ2-7 better. The length of the CDR3 is 16 residues. Germline CDR1 SGHTA, CDR2 FQGTGA. The CDR3 DNA sequence: TGTGCCAGCAGCCCCCGCTTGGGGAGCTCCTACAATGAGCAGTACTTC. Its protein is CASSPRLGSSYNEQYF.

Many counts were recorded for this clonotype. This rearrangement joins TRBV7-2 to TRBJ2-5; D is perhaps TRBD1 (5 bases). Per germline, CDR1 SGHTA and CDR2 FQGNSA. V was clipped by 0 bases and J by 3 bases, with 8 bases between them. This CDR3 region has 14 residues. The CDR3 region is CASSLAAGKETQYF. The CDR3, as DNA: TGTGCCAGCAGCTTAGCGGCAGGGAAAGAGACCCAGTACTTC.

V usage is TRBV12-3 or TRBV12-4 and J usage is TRBJ2-5, with no clear D. The J call could be wrong; TRBJ2-7 is a better fit for the DNA end. The CDR3 is 12 amino acids. The CDR3 DNA sequence: TGTGCCAGCAGTTTCACGAGGTACGAGCAGTACTTC. Amino acid sequence: CASSFTRYEQYF.

The chain uses TRBV10-3 and TRBJ2-1, with 9 bases that match TRBD1. CDR1 ENHRY and CDR2 SYGVKD come from the germline V gene. Unmatched junction bases numbered 20, after V lost 4 bases and J lost 7 bases. The CDR3 has 19 residues. CDR3: CAISVKLGGTGTSLNEQFF. DNA for the CDR3: TGTGCCATCAGTGTTAAACTGGGCGGGACAGGGACCTCGCTTAATGAGCAGTTCTTC.

In the case of this clonotype: One end of the junction does not line up with germline, which may come from a read error. The V and J genes are TRBV24-1 and TRBJ2-4; no definite D call. Near its end, the DNA agrees better with TRBJ2-5, so the J call may be wrong. Germline CDR1 reads KGHDR; CDR2 reads SFDVKD. This CDR3 has 13 residues. The CDR3 spells CAASDSVRETQYF. CDR3 coding DNA: TGTGCCGCCAGTGATTCCGTCCGGGAGACCCAGTACTTC.

This clonotype was found a few times. This chain joins TRBV5-4 and TRBJ2-6; tentative D call: TRBD2 (7 bases). Germline lookup yields CDR1 SGHNT and CDR2 YYREEE (reference sequence). CDR3 length: 15 residues. The V end was cut by 10 bases, the J end by 0 bases, with 14 bases between. The CDR3 reads CASTGGGSGANVLTF. For the CDR3, the DNA is TGTGCCTCGACAGGCGGGGGCTCTGGGGCCAACGTCCTGACTTTC. Based on the CDR3 plus reference TRBV5-4 and TRBJ2-6, the full variable domain is ETGVTQSPTHLIKTRGQQVTLRCSSQSGHNTVSWYQQALGQGPQFIFQYYREEENGRGNFPPRFSGLQFPNYSSELNVNALELDDSALYLCASTGGGSGANVLTFGAGSRLTVL.

This clonotype was found a few times. CDR3 sequence reads: CASSKKHTSGRLYEQYF. The CDR3 DNA is TGTGCCAGCAGCAAAAAGCACACTAGCGGGAGATTGTACGAGCAGTACTTC. The chain is built from TRBV21-1 and TRBJ2-7; TRBD2 is the table's D call, not checked against the DNA. TRBV21-1 is an annotated pseudogene. The length of the CDR3 is 17 residues.

The chain carries TRBV5-1 and TRBJ2-5, with 8 nucleotides matching TRBD1. The CDR3 runs 13 residues. The J segment lost 11 bases and the V segment lost 4 bases, leaving 10 bases of the junction unmatched. Germline assignment: CDR1 SGHRS and CDR2 YFSETQ. The DNA for the CDR3 is TGCGCCAGCAGCAGACAGGGGTGGAATGAGCAGTACTTC. It is translated as CASSRQGWNEQYF.

This clonotype was seen only a few times. This chain joins TRBV20-1 and TRBJ2-6, with D unclear. The CDR3 runs 16 residues. V lost 0 bases and J lost 0, with 9 bases in between. The germline V gene has CDR1 DFQATT and CDR2 SNEGSKA (reference sequence). CDR3 region: CSAREGANSGANVLTF. CDR3 DNA: TGCAGTGCTAGAGAAGGAGCGAACTCTGGGGCCAACGTCCTGACTTTC.

The gene calls are TRBV29-1 and TRBJ1-4; D uncertain. In germline, CDR1 is SQVTM, CDR2 ANQGSEA. This CDR3 has 14 residues. Deletions cut 4 bases from V and 0 bases from J, with 9 bases between. The DNA for the CDR3 is TGCAGCGTTGGTCGGGATGCAACTAATGAAAAACTGTTTTTT. Protein sequence: CSVGRDATNEKLFF. The whole variable domain, filled in from reference TRBV29-1 and TRBJ1-4, reads SAVISQKPSRDICQRGTSLTIQCQVDSQVTMMFWYRQQPGQSLTLIATANQGSEATYESGFVIDKFPISRPNLTFSTLTVSNMSPEDSSIYLCSVGRDATNEKLFFGSGTQLSVL.

This clonotype was seen ten or more times. The chain's CDR3 is CASRYEGSGANVLTF. CDR3 nucleotides: TGTGCCAGCAGATATGAGGGCTCTGGGGCCAACGTCCTGACTTTC. The chain is built from TRBV12-3 or TRBV12-4 and TRBJ2-6, with D maybe TRBD2 (5 bases). Between the trimmed V and J ends, which lost 6 bases and 0 bases, there was a span of 9 bases. The CDR3 has 15 amino acids.